A single sample is the source of the 30 T cell receptor beta chains below, sequenced in a study of OX40 agonist ivuxolimab in advanced cancers. Generated by immunoSEQ multiplex PCR, the TCRdb table keeps only in-frame clones and is missing some. This table has about 34,000 clones, approximately 80% appearing once. The source was CD4+ or CD8+ T cells sorted from blood, collected in a trial of the OX40 agonist ivuxolimab. These receptors were collected from an adult with an advanced solid tumor such as melanoma, head and neck, liver or kidney cancer.

The DNA of the CDR3 is TGTGCCAGCAGCCCGGACAGGGGGCAGTACTTC. It codes for CASSPDRGQYF. The chain recombines TRBV5-5 with TRBJ2-7; 9 positions agree with TRBD1. This CDR3 is built from 11 residues. Trimming removed 4 bases from V and 9 bases from J; junction bases left unmatched: 2. The germline V gene encodes CDR1 SGHKS and CDR2 YYEKEE (reference sequence).

The chain carries TRBV5-5 and TRBJ2-5; TRBD1 aligns across 7 bases. Germline values: CDR1 SGHKS, CDR2 YYEKEE (reference sequence). With V trimmed by 0 bases and J by 5 bases, 1 base remained unmatched. This CDR3 has 13 amino acids. In nucleotides, the CDR3 is TGTGCCAGCAGCTTGGAGGGGGCCGAGACCCAGTACTTC. It translates to CASSLEGAETQYF.

The rearrangement links TRBV6-1 to TRBJ1-1; D possibly corresponds to TRBD1 (5 bases). Germline CDR1 MNHNS, CDR2 SASEGT. The V and J ends lost 2 bases and 5 bases respectively, with 12 bases between them. There are 14 residues in the CDR3. Here the CDR3 reads CASSESQGLTEAFF. CDR3 nucleotides: TGTGCCAGCAGTGAAAGCCAGGGACTTACTGAAGCTTTCTTT.

A single count supports this clone. The chain links TRBV5-4 to TRBJ1-2; no clear D. This CDR3 region has 14 residues. Trimming left V 1 base short and J 7 bases short, with 14 bases between. Germline V gene lookup returns CDR1 SGHNT and CDR2 YYREEE (reference sequence). CDR3: CASSLILARGGYTF. As DNA, the CDR3 is TGTGCCAGCAGCTTGATATTGGCACGTGGTGGCTACACCTTC.

This clone has just a few counts. J is TRBJ2-1 and V is TRBV18, with D perhaps given as TRBD1 or TRBD2 (6 bases each). V was clipped by 4 bases and J by 4 bases, with 17 bases between them. Germline V gene data show CDR1 as KGHSH and CDR2 as LQKENI. The CDR3 totals 16 residues. The CDR3 loop is CASSLTEGGGYNEQFF. The CDR3 DNA follows: TGTGCCAGCTCACTAACCGAGGGGGGAGGTTACAATGAGCAGTTCTTC.

The chain combines TRBV7-8 with TRBJ2-7; unclear D gene. V shed 2 bases and J shed 7 bases, with 9 bases lying between them. CDR1 is SGHVS, CDR2 FQNEAQ, per germline. This CDR3 is 12 amino acids long. In DNA form, the CDR3 reads TGTGCCAGCAGCTTACCCCCCTTTGAGCAGTACTTC. It yields the protein CASSLPPFEQYF.

V usage is TRBV9 and J usage is TRBJ2-3; D gene uncertain. CDR1 SGDLS and CDR2 YYNGEE come from the germline V gene. The V and J ends lost 4 bases and 2 bases respectively, with 17 bases between them. The CDR3 runs 16 residues. The DNA for the CDR3 is TGTGCCAGCAGCCCCCGCGGTTTCTCCAACACAGATACGCAGTATTTT. It translates to CASSPRGFSNTDTQYF.

The chain couples TRBV27 to TRBJ2-6, with D uncertain. The germline gives CDR1 MNHEY, CDR2 SMNVEV (reference sequence). V was clipped by 3 bases and J by 3 bases, with 6 bases between them. The CDR3 covers 14 residues. CDR3: CASSLSRGANVLTF. In DNA form, the CDR3 reads TGTGCCAGCAGTTTGTCTCGTGGGGCCAACGTCCTGACTTTC.

The rearrangement links TRBV5-8 to TRBJ2-2; D perhaps matches TRBD1 (5 bases). V was shortened by 4 bases and J by 4 bases, with 11 bases between the two germline ends. The CDR3 contains 14 residues. Germline V gives CDR1 SGHTS, CDR2 YDEGEE. In nucleotides, the CDR3 is TGTGCCAGCAGCGCTTACAGGTTCACCGGGGAGCTGTTTTTT. This gives the protein CASSAYRFTGELFF.

Of note for this clone: This specimen includes other DNA sequences encoding the same CDR3. This chain connects TRBV11-2 to TRBJ2-5; no clear D. The CDR3 is made up of 14 amino acids. Trimming pared 2 bases from V and 1 base from J, leaving 8 bases between. CDR1 SGHAT and CDR2 FQNNGV come from the germline V gene. The CDR3 nucleotides read TGTGCCAGCAGCTTATTCCGAACCCAAGAGACCCAGTACTTC. It is translated as CASSLFRTQETQYF.

V is TRBV6-1 and J is TRBJ2-5; 9 bases line up with TRBD2. V dropped 0 bases and J dropped 5; count of bases not matched to a gene: 10. CDR1 and CDR2 (germline): MNHNS, SASEGT. The CDR3 covers 17 residues. DNA for the CDR3: TGTGCCAGCAGTGAAGCCCGGGCGGGGGGGCCTCAGGAGACCCAGTACTTC. Amino acids: CASSEARAGGPQETQYF.

V usage is TRBV27 and J usage is TRBJ2-7, with 12 bases fitting TRBD1. CDR1 is MNHEY, CDR2 SMNVEV, per germline (reference sequence). The CDR3 has 13 amino acids. The V gene end was trimmed by 7 bases and the J gene end by 11 bases; junction bases not matched to a gene: 9. The CDR3, as DNA: TGTGCCAGCATAAGTCGGGACAGGGGGCCTAAGTACTTC. This sequence encodes CASISRDRGPKYF.

The rearrangement joins TRBV30 to TRBJ2-7; 9 bases map to TRBD2. In germline, CDR1 is GTSNPN, CDR2 SVGIG (reference sequence). The CDR3 covers 14 residues. J lost 6 bases, V lost 3 bases, and 9 bases had no gene match. In nucleotides, the CDR3 is TGTGCCTGGAGAGTAGCGGGGGCCCCCCTCGAGCAGTACTTC. Protein product: CAWRVAGAPLEQYF.

The V gene is TRBV6-1, the J gene TRBJ2-5; D is unresolved. CDR3 size: 12 residues. With 4 bases removed from V and 9 bases from J, the gap between germline ends came to 12 bases. The germline V gene has CDR1 MNHNS and CDR2 SASEGT. The chain's CDR3 is CASSGPDVAQYF. In DNA, the CDR3 is TGTGCCAGCAGTGGACCGGATGTGGCCCAGTACTTC.

The CDR3: CASSDWRGGLEQFF. For the CDR3, the DNA is TGTGCCAGCAGTGACTGGCGGGGGGGCCTGGAGCAGTTCTTC. This chain uses TRBV6-1 with TRBJ2-1, with TRBD2 matching 9 bases. CDR1 MNHNS and CDR2 SASEGT come from the germline V gene. The CDR3 consists of 14 residues. The J segment lost 10 bases and the V segment lost 3 bases, leaving 7 bases of the junction unmatched.

This rearrangement joins TRBV4-1 to TRBJ2-2; D is perhaps TRBD2 (5 bases). Germline-derived CDR1 and CDR2 are MGHRA and YSYEKL. V lost 6 bases and J lost 3, with 14 bases in between. This CDR3 has 15 amino acids. The DNA of the CDR3 is TGCGCCAGCAGTCTTGGCGGGTCGTACACCGGGGAGCTGTTTTTT. Its translation: CASSLGGSYTGELFF.

This chain uses TRBV2 with TRBJ2-5; 10 positions agree with TRBD1. Germline V gene lookup returns CDR1 SNHLY and CDR2 FYNNEI. V lost 5 bases and J lost 5; bases outside the gene matches: 5. The CDR3 is made up of 14 amino acids. The CDR3 reads CASSQDRGMETQYF. The CDR3 DNA reads as TGTGCCAGCAGTCAGGACAGGGGGATGGAGACCCAGTACTTC.

The genes are TRBV7-7 and TRBJ2-2; no clear D. V dropped 5 bases and J dropped 8 bases, with 9 bases sitting between them. The CDR3 is 12 amino acids. Germline-derived CDR1 and CDR2 are SSHAT and FNYEAQ (reference sequence). CDR3 region: CASSQKAGELFF. The CDR3 bases are TGTGCCAGCAGCCAAAAGGCGGGGGAGCTGTTTTTT.

The rearrangement uses TRBV7-8 and TRBJ2-2, with D perhaps matching TRBD1 (6 bases). Germline V lookup: CDR1 SGHVS, CDR2 FQNEAQ. The CDR3 length is 16 residues. Trimming stripped 2 bases from V and 1 base from J, with 11 bases between. CDR3 region: CASSLKRGQNTGELFF. The CDR3 DNA follows: TGTGCCAGCAGCTTAAAACGGGGACAGAACACCGGGGAGCTGTTTTTT.

V usage is TRBV5-1 and J usage is TRBJ2-1, with D possibly being TRBD2 (5 bases). V was trimmed by 1 base and J by 4 bases, leaving 18 bases between them. The germline gives CDR1 SGHRS, CDR2 YFSETQ. The CDR3 loop spans 17 amino acids. Here the CDR3 reads CASSLPRPRGRYNEQFF. The CDR3 coding sequence is TGCGCCAGCAGCTTGCCCCGGCCTCGTGGGAGATACAATGAGCAGTTCTTC. The entire variable domain, with the rest obtained from reference TRBV5-1 and TRBJ2-1, is as follows: KAGVTQTPRYLIKTRGQQVTLSCSPISGHRSVSWYQQTPGQGLQFLFEYFSETQRNKGNFPGRFSGRQFSNSRSEMNVSTLELGDSALYLCASSLPRPRGRYNEQFFGPGTRLTVL.

The V gene is TRBV18, the J gene TRBJ2-7, with TRBD1 identical over 8 bases. The ends lost 3 bases at V and 6 bases at J; junction bases unmatched: 4. There are 13 residues in the CDR3. Germline-derived CDR1 and CDR2 are KGHSH and LQKENI. The CDR3, as DNA: TGTGCCAGCTCACCGCCAGACAGGGGCGAGCAGTACTTC. This sequence encodes CASSPPDRGEQYF. The full variable domain, rest sourced from reference TRBV18 and TRBJ2-7, is NAGVMQNPRHLVRRRGQEARLRCSPMKGHSHVYWYRQLPEEGLKFMVYLQKENIIDESGMPKERFSAEFPKEGPSILRIQQVVRGDSAAYFCASSPPDRGEQYFGPGTRLTVT.

The rearrangement joins TRBV6-5 to TRBJ2-4, with TRBD2 matching over 9 bases. After removal of 6 bases from V and 1 base from J, the junction contained 4 bases not matched to a gene. Germline V CDR1 and CDR2: MNHEY, SVGAGI. The CDR3 has 15 residues. This chain's CDR3 is CASSDGLAAKNIQYF. Here the CDR3 DNA reads TGTGCCAGCAGCGACGGACTAGCGGCCAAAAACATTCAGTACTTC.

V and J are TRBV5-1 and TRBJ1-1, with D tentatively TRBD1 (6 bases). The V end lost 4 bases, the J end lost 4 bases, and 14 bases lay between the germline ends. The germline CDR1 and CDR2 sequences are SGHRS and YFSETQ. CDR3 size: 14 residues. As DNA, the CDR3 is TGCGCCAGCAGCGAGGGGGGCGCGGGCACTGAAGCTTTCTTT. Its protein is CASSEGGAGTEAFF. Looking up the rest from reference TRBV5-1 and TRBJ1-1 gives the full variable domain: KAGVTQTPRYLIKTRGQQVTLSCSPISGHRSVSWYQQTPGQGLQFLFEYFSETQRNKGNFPGRFSGRQFSNSRSEMNVSTLELGDSALYLCASSEGGAGTEAFFGQGTRLTVV.

This clone was counted between two and nine times. J is TRBJ1-1 and V is TRBV2; tentative D call: TRBD1 (6 bases). The germline V gene has CDR1 SNHLY and CDR2 FYNNEI. Trimming left V 0 bases short and J 5 bases short, with 16 bases between. This CDR3 is built from 16 residues. The CDR3 DNA reads TGTGCCAGCAGTGAAGCACTTGAGGGGGATAGTACTGAAGCTTTCTTT. This sequence encodes CASSEALEGDSTEAFF.

V gene TRBV4-2 combines with J gene TRBJ1-1, with D possibly matching TRBD1 (5 bases). Between the trimmed V and J ends, which lost 4 bases and 6 bases, there was a span of 12 bases. The CDR3 is made up of 13 amino acids. Germline loops: CDR1 LGHNA, CDR2 YNFKEQ. In nucleotides, the CDR3 is TGTGCCAGCAGCCTCTTCCGGGGCGCTGAAGCTTTCTTT. Protein product: CASSLFRGAEAFF.

This chain connects TRBV6-5 to TRBJ1-3; D unclear. CDR3 length: 16 residues. Germline V gene lookup returns CDR1 MNHEY and CDR2 SVGAGI. Trimming removed 0 bases from V and 2 bases from J, with 11 bases in between. The CDR3 nucleotides read TGTGCCAGCAGTTACTCTCCAGACCTCCCTGGAAACACCATATATTTT. This sequence encodes CASSYSPDLPGNTIYF.

V is TRBV4-1 and J is TRBJ1-4; 8 bases match TRBD1. The trim removed 1 base at V and 6 bases at J, leaving 10 bases unmatched. This CDR3 spans 17 amino acids. The V gene's germline CDR1 is MGHRA and CDR2 YSYEKL. CDR3: CASSQGPGGLMDEKLFF. The DNA of the CDR3 is TGCGCCAGCAGCCAAGGGCCAGGGGGCCTGATGGATGAAAAACTGTTTTTT.

This chain joins TRBV9 and TRBJ2-5; 10 bases agree with TRBD1. The germline CDR1 and CDR2 sequences are SGDLS and YYNGEE. Trimming at V came to 3 bases and at J to 3 bases, leaving 5 bases not matched to a gene. This CDR3 region has 15 residues. CDR3 sequence (DNA): TGTGCCAGCAGCGCTTCCGGGACAGGGGAAGAGACCCAGTACTTC. Translation: CASSASGTGEETQYF.

This sequence joins TRBV7-2 and TRBJ2-3; TRBD1 aligns across 9 bases. The CDR3 has 15 amino acids. The J segment lost 3 bases and the V segment lost 1 base, leaving 2 bases of the junction unmatched. The germline V gene has CDR1 SGHTA and CDR2 FQGNSA. In nucleotides, the CDR3 is TGTGCCAGCAGCTTAGTGGGACAGGGAACAGATACGCAGTATTTT. Translating it yields CASSLVGQGTDTQYF.

This chain uses TRBV4-2 with TRBJ1-4; D not resolved. Trimming removed 0 bases at V and 5 bases at J, with 7 bases between. Germline V gene lookup returns CDR1 LGHNA and CDR2 YNFKEQ. The CDR3 totals 14 residues. CDR3 sequence (DNA): TGTGCCAGCAGCCAAGAGGGAGGGAATGAAAAACTGTTTTTT. It yields the protein CASSQEGGNEKLFF.